The table lists the clone carrying this TCR beta chain with many counts. Its matching antigen is unknown. Building of the TCR beta libraries involved iRepertoire HTBI primers and Arm-PCR of CDR3 regions. TCRdb used MiXCR to reprocess the multiplex PCR reads, holding one entry per CDR3 protein. The repertoire includes about half a million distinct CDR3 sequences, 9.5% to 15% of them detected once, and around 10% sits in the top ten. Time point here: newly diagnosed GD, antithyroid drugs for less than 3 months. RNA isolated from PBMCs was used to make the TCR library. The data were obtained in a study of regulatory T cells in long-lasting Graves disease. General study results and limits: TRBV28, TRBJ1-2 and TRBJ2-5 emerged as the favored segments in persistent disease.

The CDR3 is 14 amino acids. Losses at the gene ends were 3 bases for V and 6 bases for J; bases not matched to a gene: 6. Germline CDR1 and CDR2: SEHNR and FQNEAQ (reference sequence). Another study also made use of these data, one on T cells in Graves' hyperthyroidism and ophthalmopathy. This second report adds: Across 18 months, stable Graves' hyperthyroidism was marked by no progression to ophthalmopathy.

The sequencing used peripheral blood mononuclear cells (PBMCs), collected at new diagnosis, from a patient treated with antithyroid drugs. The V gene is TRBV7-9, the J gene TRBJ2-7, with 9 bases lining up with TRBD1. The source of this sequence is a young woman with Graves disease. The CDR3 DNA reads TGTGCCAGCAGCTTTACAGGGGGCGCCTCCGAGCAGTACTTC. This sequence encodes CASSFTGGASEQYF. Full variable domain (remainder filled in from reference TRBV7-9 and TRBJ2-7): DTGVSQNPRHKITKRGQNVTFRCDPISEHNRLYWYRQTLGQGPEFLTYFQNEAQLEKSRLLSDRFSAERPKGSFSTLEIQRTEQGDSAMYLCASSFTGGASEQYFGPGTRLTVT.